Below are 11 T cell receptor beta chains sequenced from a single sample in a study of cytomegalovirus exposure and HLA in healthy donors. Vbeta (60) and Jbeta (13) primers were used in the PCR. The data were produced by immunoSEQ multiplex PCR, yet TCRdb's version contains in-frame clones alone and is incomplete. The data show around 130,000 clones, 8% to 9.5% seen once. Sequencing was done on a sample of PBMCs. The receptors originated from a man between 35 and 55 years old in good health and CMV-seronegative.

A remark on this clone: Other DNA sequences in the sample encode the same CDR3. The chain links TRBV7-2 to TRBJ2-7; 8 nucleotides agree with TRBD1. There are 15 residues in the CDR3. CDR1 is SGHTA, CDR2 FQGNSA, per germline. The ends lost 0 bases at V and 1 base at J; junction bases unmatched: 2. CDR3 protein: CASSLATGGSYEQYF. The CDR3 coding sequence is TGTGCCAGCAGCTTAGCAACAGGGGGGTCCTACGAGCAGTACTTC.

The table lists this clone with a few counts. The CDR3 DNA reads as TGCAGCGTTACCCGGGATGCCGGGGATACCTTC. Amino acid sequence: CSVTRDAGDTF. The chain uses TRBV29-1 and TRBJ1-2, with D unresolved. CDR3 length: 11 residues. Germline V gene data show CDR1 as SQVTM and CDR2 as ANQGSEA. The germline V and J ends were trimmed by 5 bases and 14 bases, with 18 bases remaining between them.

The chain uses TRBV30 and TRBJ1-2; no reliable D call. Germline loops: CDR1 GTSNPN, CDR2 SVGIG (reference sequence). CDR3 length: 13 residues. V lost 0 bases to trimming and J lost 2 bases, with 7 bases between them. The CDR3, as DNA: TGTGCCTGGAGTGTATCAGAAAACTATGGCTACACCTTC. It is translated as CAWSVSENYGYTF.

Comments on this clone: At one of its ends the junction is not consistent with the germline gene, which may arise from a read error. This sequence joins TRBV5-6 and TRBJ2-5, with TRBD1 matching over 9 bases. Germline CDR1 and CDR2: SGHDT and YYEEEE. The CDR3 extends over 17 amino acids. The chain's CDR3 is CASSSFLRTGERETRYF. The CDR3 coding sequence is TGTGCCAGCAGCTCCTTTTTACGGACAGGGGAGAGAGAGACCCGGTACTTC.

This clone has only a few counts. The V call is TRBV5-1, the J call TRBJ1-4; TRBD1 matches 7 bases. Germline lookup yields CDR1 SGHRS and CDR2 YFSETQ. This CDR3 is 13 amino acids long. V was clipped by 6 bases and J by 7 bases; unmatched bases: 6. The CDR3: CASKSQGTEKLFF. DNA of the CDR3: TGCGCCAGCAAGTCACAGGGGACTGAAAAACTGTTTTTT. Combining the CDR3 with reference TRBV5-1 and TRBJ1-4 gives the whole variable domain KAGVTQTPRYLIKTRGQQVTLSCSPISGHRSVSWYQQTPGQGLQFLFEYFSETQRNKGNFPGRFSGRQFSNSRSEMNVSTLELGDSALYLCASKSQGTEKLFFGSGTQLSVL.

J is TRBJ1-1 and V is TRBV27, with D unclear. The CDR3 length is 14 residues. V was shortened by 6 bases and J by 7 bases, with 18 bases between the two germline ends. Germline CDR1 and CDR2: MNHEY and SMNVEV (reference sequence). Here the CDR3 DNA reads TGTGCCAGCAGGGTCCTGGGCCCTTACAGTGAAGCTTTCTTT. It codes for CASRVLGPYSEAFF.

This clone was counted a few times. The chain couples TRBV7-9 to TRBJ1-4; 10 positions agree with TRBD1. J gave up 10 bases and V 4 bases, and 18 bases lay outside the gene matches. The CDR3 runs to 18 residues. Germline CDR1 reads SEHNR; CDR2 reads FQNEAQ (reference sequence). CDR3 sequence: CASSYSVGTGEWGRKLFF. In nucleotides, the CDR3 is TGTGCCAGCAGCTACTCGGTCGGGACAGGGGAGTGGGGGAGAAAACTGTTTTTT.

The chain couples TRBV14 to TRBJ2-6; D is uncertain. This CDR3 is 20 amino acids long. V was pared by 0 bases and J by 0 bases, with 18 bases between. Germline V gene sequence: CDR1 SGHDN, CDR2 FVKESK. The CDR3, as DNA: TGTGCCAGCAGCCAAGATTCGTGGTCTCAGGCGAGCTCTGGGGCCAACGTCCTGACTTTC. It specifies CASSQDSWSQASSGANVLTF.

This chain uses TRBV4-1 with TRBJ2-7; maybe TRBD1 (5 bases). V was shortened by 1 base and J by 0 bases, with 7 bases between the two germline ends. Germline loops: CDR1 MGHRA, CDR2 YSYEKL. The CDR3 has 14 amino acids. The CDR3 DNA follows: TGCGCCAGCAGCCAAGTTACAGGCTCCTACGAGCAGTACTTC. As protein: CASSQVTGSYEQYF.

This clone was recorded a few times. The CDR3 is CASSAPFEGVGTGELFF. CDR3 sequence (DNA): TGTGCCAGCAGCGCCCCTTTTGAGGGAGTAGGCACCGGGGAGCTGTTTTTT. This chain connects TRBV9 to TRBJ2-2; D might be TRBD2 (5 bases). Between the trimmed V and J ends, which lost 3 bases and 4 bases, there was a span of 19 bases. Looked up from germline, CDR1 is SGDLS and CDR2 is YYNGEE. The CDR3 is 17 residues long.

The chain couples TRBV5-6 to TRBJ1-5; perhaps TRBD1 as D (5 bases). From germline, CDR1 is SGHDT and CDR2 YYEEEE. V gave up 4 bases and J gave up 2 bases, with 7 bases separating them. This CDR3 contains 13 residues. The CDR3 nucleotides are TGTGCCAGCAGCCGGGGGGGCAATCAGCCCCAGCATTTT. It translates to CASSRGGNQPQHF.